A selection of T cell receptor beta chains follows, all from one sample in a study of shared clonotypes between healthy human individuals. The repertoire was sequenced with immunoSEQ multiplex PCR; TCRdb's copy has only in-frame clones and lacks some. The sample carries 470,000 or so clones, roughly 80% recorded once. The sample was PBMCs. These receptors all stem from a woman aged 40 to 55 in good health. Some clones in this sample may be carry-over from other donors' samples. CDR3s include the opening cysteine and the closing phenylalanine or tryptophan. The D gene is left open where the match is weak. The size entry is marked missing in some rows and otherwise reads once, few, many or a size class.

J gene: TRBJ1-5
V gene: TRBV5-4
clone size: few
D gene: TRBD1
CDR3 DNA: TGTGCCAGCGGGACAGGGGGCCTCAATCAGCCCCAGCATTTT
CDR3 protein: CASGTGGLNQPQHF

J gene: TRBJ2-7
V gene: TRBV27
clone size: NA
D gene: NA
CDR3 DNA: TGTGCCAGCAGGCTAAGGGAAGCCGGGACTGACTACGAGCAGTACTTC
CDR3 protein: CASRLREAGTDYEQYF

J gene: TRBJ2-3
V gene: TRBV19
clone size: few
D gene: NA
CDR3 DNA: TGTGCCAGTAGAGGTGAAGGGTTAGATACGCAGTATTTT
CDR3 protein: CASRGEGLDTQYF

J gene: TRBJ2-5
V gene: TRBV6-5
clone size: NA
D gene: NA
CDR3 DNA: TGTGCCAGCAGTTACATCAGGGAAGAGACCCAGTACTTC
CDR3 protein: CASSYIREETQYF

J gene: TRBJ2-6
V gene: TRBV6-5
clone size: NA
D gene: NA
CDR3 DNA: TGTGCCAGCAGTTATAACAGGGCTGGGGCCAACGTCCTGACTTTC
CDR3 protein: CASSYNRAGANVLTF

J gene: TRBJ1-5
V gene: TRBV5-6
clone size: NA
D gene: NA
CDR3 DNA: TGTGCCAGCAGCTTGGGGGGAGATGGCGGCAATCAGCCCCAGCATTTT
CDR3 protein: CASSLGGDGGNQPQHF

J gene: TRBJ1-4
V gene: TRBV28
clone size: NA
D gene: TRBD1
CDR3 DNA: TGTGCCAGCAGTTCCTCCGGGACAGGACCTATTAATGAAAAACTGTTTTTT
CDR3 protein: CASSSSGTGPINEKLFF

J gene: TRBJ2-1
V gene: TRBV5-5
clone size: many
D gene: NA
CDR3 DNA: TGTGCCAGCAGCTTGTCGGTTTTGGGAGCCCGCTCCTACAATGAGCAGTTCTTC
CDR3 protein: CASSLSVLGARSYNEQFF

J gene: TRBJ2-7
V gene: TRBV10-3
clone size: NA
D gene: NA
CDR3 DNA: TGTGCCATCGGACAACTAGTCGGTGAGCAGTACTTC
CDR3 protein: CAIGQLVGEQYF

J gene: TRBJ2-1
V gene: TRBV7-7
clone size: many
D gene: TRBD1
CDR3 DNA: TGTGCTAGCAGCAAGGGACAGGGGGCCCTTGATGAGCAGTTCTTC
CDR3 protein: CASSKGQGALDEQFF

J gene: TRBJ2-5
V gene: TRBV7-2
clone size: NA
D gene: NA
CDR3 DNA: TGTGCCAGCAGCTTAAAGGGTACGAAACAAGAGACCCAGTACTTC
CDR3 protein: CASSLKGTKQETQYF

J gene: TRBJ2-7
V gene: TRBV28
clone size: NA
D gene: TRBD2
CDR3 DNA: TGTGCCAGCAGTTTCGGTGGGAGGGCCTACGAGCAGTACTTC
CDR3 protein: CASSFGGRAYEQYF

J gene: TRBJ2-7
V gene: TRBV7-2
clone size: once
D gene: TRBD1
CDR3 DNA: TGTGCCAGCAGTCCTGGACAGGGCATCTTCTACGAGCAGTACTTC
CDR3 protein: CASSPGQGIFYEQYF